These 31 T cell receptor beta chains came from one sample sequenced in a study of blood T cell repertoires in COVID-19. Clones were sequenced by immunoSEQ multiplex PCR, and TCRdb holds only the in-frame ones, with some missing. Of 95,000 to 150,000 clones detected, 70% to 90% appear once; the ten largest clones hold 7.5% to 8%. Sequenced material: peripheral blood. The receptors originated from a man over 45 with acute or convalescent COVID-19.

The rearrangement joins TRBV11-2 to TRBJ2-1, with a possible D match to TRBD2 (6 bases). This CDR3 has 15 residues. The V end lost 5 bases, the J end lost 2 bases, and 13 bases lay between the germline ends. Germline loops: CDR1 SGHAT, CDR2 FQNNGV. DNA for the CDR3: TGTGCCAGCAGCCACGGGAGAGGCGCCTACAATGAGCAGTTCTTC. Protein sequence: CASSHGRGAYNEQFF.

This chain uses TRBV29-1 with TRBJ2-7; D may be TRBD1 (6 bases). The ends were cut back, 4 bases at V and 1 base at J, with 8 bases in the middle. This CDR3 comprises 12 residues. CDR1 is SQVTM and CDR2 is ANQGSEA in the germline V gene. The CDR3 DNA is TGCAGCGTTGTTGGACAGTCCTACGAGCAGTACTTC. This encodes CSVVGQSYEQYF.

J is TRBJ2-7 and V is TRBV10-1, with D perhaps TRBD2 (5 bases). The CDR3 has 13 residues. Germline-derived CDR1 and CDR2 are WNHNN and SYGVQD (reference sequence). V lost 6 bases and J lost 2, with 11 bases in between. The CDR3 DNA sequence: TGCGCCAGCAGGGGGAGCAGTCCCTACGAGCAGTACTTC. Protein sequence: CASRGSSPYEQYF.

The rearrangement links TRBV18 to TRBJ1-4; TRBD1 matches 7 bases. V was pared by 3 bases and J by 1 base, with 5 bases of the junction left unmatched. The CDR3 length is 16 residues. Germline lookup yields CDR1 KGHSH and CDR2 LQKENI. As DNA, the CDR3 is TGTGCCAGCTCACCCGACAGGGTTGGAACTAATGAAAAACTGTTTTTT. Its protein product is CASSPDRVGTNEKLFF.

CDR3 in amino acids: CASLAPPIGQGNQPQHF. DNA for the CDR3: TGTGCCAGCCTTGCCCCTCCCATCGGACAGGGGAATCAGCCCCAGCATTTT. The rearrangement joins TRBV19 to TRBJ1-5, with 9 nucleotides matching TRBD1. V shed 9 bases, J shed 4 bases, and the junction held 16 bases outside the gene matches. The CDR3 covers 17 residues. Germline V gene data show CDR1 as LNHDA and CDR2 as SQIVND (reference sequence).

The V gene is TRBV10-3, the J gene TRBJ2-1; D is unresolved. Trimming stripped 2 bases from V and 7 bases from J, with 15 bases between. The CDR3 loop spans 15 amino acids. Germline V lookup: CDR1 ENHRY, CDR2 SYGVKD. CDR3 in DNA: TGTGCCATCAGTGAGATGGCAGCAATGCGGAATGAGCAGTTCTTC. This encodes CAISEMAAMRNEQFF.

This chain links TRBV9 with TRBJ1-3; TRBD1 is a possible D gene (6 bases). V was trimmed by 4 bases and J by 1 base, leaving 15 bases between them. Looked up from germline, CDR1 is SGDLS and CDR2 is YYNGEE. The CDR3 has 16 amino acids. The DNA of the CDR3 is TGTGCCAGCAGCACCACGGGACACTCATCTGGAAACACCATATATTTT. Translation gives CASSTTGHSSGNTIYF.

The chain links TRBV2 to TRBJ2-2; 12 bases agree with TRBD1. Germline lookup yields CDR1 SNHLY and CDR2 FYNNEI. J was trimmed by 5 bases and V by 6 bases; bases with no gene match: 4. The CDR3 has 15 amino acids. The DNA for the CDR3 is TGTGCCAGCAGGCGGGACAGGGGGCAGACCGGGGAGCTGTTTTTT. It translates to CASRRDRGQTGELFF. Complete variable domain (other parts from reference TRBV2 and TRBJ2-2): EPEVTQTPSHQVTQMGQEVILRCVPISNHLYFYWYRQILGQKVEFLVSFYNNEISEKSEIFDDQFSVERPDGSNFTLKIRSTKLEDSAMYFCASRRDRGQTGELFFGEGSRLTVL.

V gene TRBV24-1 combines with J gene TRBJ2-6, with TRBD1 identical over 9 bases. This CDR3 contains 19 residues. Per the germline V gene, CDR1 is KGHDR and CDR2 is SFDVKD. Trimming took 4 bases from V and 2 from J; bases not matched to a gene: 11. The CDR3 sequence is CATSDRPGQGTPGANVLTF. DNA of the CDR3: TGTGCCACCAGTGACCGACCTGGACAGGGGACACCTGGGGCCAACGTCCTGACTTTC.

This sequence joins TRBV9 and TRBJ1-3; TRBD1 matches 8 bases. Germline loops: CDR1 SGDLS, CDR2 YYNGEE. After removal of 2 bases from V and 4 bases from J, the junction contained 8 bases not matched to a gene. The CDR3 is 16 amino acids. This chain's CDR3 is CASSVDPGGAGNTIYF. Written as DNA, the CDR3 is TGTGCCAGCAGCGTGGACCCAGGGGGCGCCGGAAACACCATATATTTT.

The chain has TRBV27 and TRBJ1-5, with D perhaps matching TRBD1 (5 bases). The CDR3 spans 14 residues. Germline CDR1 MNHEY, CDR2 SMNVEV (reference sequence). V was clipped by 5 bases and J by 0 bases, with 8 bases between them. This chain's CDR3 is CASSRGYSNQPQHF. The CDR3 DNA sequence: TGTGCCAGCAGTAGGGGTTATAGCAATCAGCCCCAGCATTTT.

The chain is built from TRBV27 and TRBJ1-1, with D possibly TRBD1 on 6 matching bases. The germline V and J ends were trimmed by 6 bases and 3 bases, with 14 bases remaining between them. The CDR3 consists of 14 residues. CDR1 is MNHEY, CDR2 SMNVEV, per germline (reference sequence). The CDR3 nucleotides read TGTGCCAGCAGGGGTCTACAGGGCTACACTGAAGCTTTCTTT. Translating gives CASRGLQGYTEAFF.

The chain recombines TRBV11-1 with TRBJ2-7, with 10 positions matching TRBD1. CDR3 length: 14 residues. V shed 4 bases, J shed 3 bases, and the junction held 3 bases outside the gene matches. The germline CDR1 and CDR2 sequences are SGHAT and FQDESV (reference sequence). In DNA form, the CDR3 reads TGTGCCAGCAGCTCCGGGACAGGGGACTACGAGCAGTACTTC. Amino acid sequence: CASSSGTGDYEQYF.

This chain joins TRBV9 and TRBJ2-2, with TRBD1 as a possible D gene (5 bases). The V gene lost 3 bases and the J gene lost 5 bases, with 8 bases spanning the gap. Germline CDR1 and CDR2: SGDLS and YYNGEE. This CDR3 is 13 amino acids long. The CDR3 loop reads CASSGGGTGELFF. DNA of the CDR3: TGTGCCAGCAGCGGGGGCGGAACCGGGGAGCTGTTTTTT.

This clone was counted a single time. This chain connects TRBV6-5 to TRBJ2-7; D might be TRBD2 (6 bases). The V end lost 6 bases, the J end lost 6 bases, and 9 bases lay between the germline ends. Per germline, CDR1 MNHEY and CDR2 SVGAGI. The CDR3 is 11 residues long. CDR3: CASRGLSEQYF. In DNA, the CDR3 is TGTGCCAGCAGAGGACTATCCGAGCAGTACTTC.

The gene calls are TRBV5-4 and TRBJ1-2; no firm D call. V was shortened by 1 base and J by 6 bases, with 13 bases between the two germline ends. The CDR3 extends over 14 amino acids. CDR1 SGHNT and CDR2 YYREEE come from the germline V gene (reference sequence). The CDR3 bases are TGTGCCAGCAGCTTGCTAAGTAAAGTTGATGGCTACACCTTC. This encodes CASSLLSKVDGYTF.

V gene TRBV19 combines with J gene TRBJ1-1; 9 positions agree with TRBD1. The germline CDR1 and CDR2 sequences are LNHDA and SQIVND (reference sequence). J lost 1 base, V lost 1 base, and 7 bases had no gene match. CDR3 length equals 17 residues. This chain's CDR3 is CASSIVTGQGSNTEAFF. DNA for the CDR3: TGTGCCAGTAGTATAGTCACAGGACAGGGGTCGAACACTGAAGCTTTCTTT.

This clone has just one count. This chain joins TRBV7-2 and TRBJ2-7; TRBD1 is a possible D gene (6 bases). The germline V gene has CDR1 SGHTA and CDR2 FQGNSA. The V gene lost 4 bases and the J gene lost 0 bases, with 10 bases spanning the gap. The length of the CDR3 is 14 residues. CDR3 sequence reads: CASSYRQASYEQYF. DNA for the CDR3: TGTGCCAGCAGCTACCGACAGGCCTCCTACGAGCAGTACTTC.

The rearrangement links TRBV2 to TRBJ1-5; a possible D gene is TRBD1 (5 bases). Trimming removed 0 bases at V and 14 bases at J, with 17 bases between. The CDR3 loop spans 14 amino acids. Germline V lookup: CDR1 SNHLY, CDR2 FYNNEI. CDR3 sequence reads: CASSEAYRTTPEHF. The DNA of the CDR3 is TGTGCCAGCAGTGAAGCGTACAGGACGACCCCAGAGCATTTT.

V gene TRBV30 combines with J gene TRBJ2-7, with D tentatively TRBD1 (6 bases). Germline V gene lookup returns CDR1 GTSNPN and CDR2 SVGIG (reference sequence). V shed 0 bases and J shed 9 bases, with 12 bases lying between them. The CDR3 is 12 amino acids. In DNA form, the CDR3 reads TGTGCCTGGAGTGTTGGACAGATGGGGCAGTACTTC. It translates to CAWSVGQMGQYF.

The V gene is TRBV6-5, the J gene TRBJ1-5; D is uncertain. The germline V gene has CDR1 MNHEY and CDR2 SVGAGI. CDR3 length: 13 amino acids. V lost 9 bases and J lost 2, with 11 bases in between. CDR3 residues: CASSRDGNQPQHF. CDR3 in DNA: TGTGCCAGTAGCAGAGACGGCAATCAGCCCCAGCATTTT.

The gene calls are TRBV19 and TRBJ2-2, with D possibly matching TRBD1 (6 bases). The germline V gene encodes CDR1 LNHDA and CDR2 SQIVND (reference sequence). This CDR3 contains 14 residues. Trimming pared 5 bases from V and 4 bases from J, leaving 11 bases between. CDR3 nucleotides: TGTGCCAGTAGTCAACAGGGATTCACCGGGGAGCTGTTTTTT. Translating it yields CASSQQGFTGELFF.

V and J are TRBV9 and TRBJ2-1, with TRBD2 matching 11 bases. CDR1 is SGDLS and CDR2 is YYNGEE in the germline V gene. J was trimmed by 8 bases and V by 0 bases; bases with no gene match: 10. The CDR3 sequence is 17 residues long. The CDR3 bases are TGTGCCAGCAGCGTAGGGCTAGCGGGAGGCCGGTGGCATGAGCAGTTCTTC. It specifies CASSVGLAGGRWHEQFF. The full variable domain, with the rest looked up from reference TRBV9 and TRBJ2-1, is DSGVTQTPKHLITATGQRVTLRCSPRSGDLSVYWYQQSLDQGLQFLIQYYNGEERAKGNILERFSAQQFPDLHSELNLSSLELGDSALYFCASSVGLAGGRWHEQFFGPGTRLTVL.

This clone has a single count. The chain uses TRBV6-6 and TRBJ1-2, with D possibly TRBD1 on 6 matching bases. Trimming pared 5 bases from V and 8 bases from J, leaving 18 bases between. The germline gives CDR1 MNHNY, CDR2 SVGAGI (reference sequence). CDR3 length: 14 amino acids. The CDR3 here is CASSGHQGSEGYTF. CDR3 DNA: TGTGCCAGCAGTGGACACCAGGGGTCTGAGGGCTACACCTTC.

The gene calls are TRBV7-9 and TRBJ1-6, with unresolved D. The germline V and J ends were trimmed by 5 bases and 4 bases, with 15 bases remaining between them. CDR3 length equals 16 residues. From germline, CDR1 is SEHNR and CDR2 FQNEAQ (reference sequence). CDR3 DNA: TGTGCCAGCAGCCCAATGAGGGTCCCTTATAATTCACCCCTCCACTTT. Protein product: CASSPMRVPYNSPLHF.

The chain combines TRBV30 with TRBJ1-6; perhaps TRBD1 as D (5 bases). Looked up from germline, CDR1 is GTSNPN and CDR2 is SVGIG (reference sequence). This CDR3 spans 14 amino acids. V gave up 2 bases and J gave up 6 bases, with 11 bases separating them. The CDR3 coding sequence is TGTGCCTGGAGTCTCCCAGGGCCTAATTCACCCCTCCACTTT. Translation: CAWSLPGPNSPLHF.

The chain uses TRBV3-1 (or the pseudogene TRBV3-2) and TRBJ2-5; 10 nucleotides agree with TRBD2. This CDR3 comprises 16 residues. In germline, CDR1 is LGHDT, CDR2 YNNKEL (reference sequence). The junction had 5 bases not matched to a gene; V was cut back by 3 bases and J by 1 base. For the CDR3, the DNA is TGTGCCAGCAGCCAGGCCGGGACTAGCGTCCAAGAGACCCAGTACTTC. Translating gives CASSQAGTSVQETQYF.

V and J are TRBV5-1 and TRBJ2-3; D is possibly TRBD1 (6 bases). The germline V and J ends were trimmed by 1 base and 5 bases, with 14 bases remaining between them. The CDR3 length is 15 residues. Germline lookup yields CDR1 SGHRS and CDR2 YFSETQ. As DNA, the CDR3 is TGCGCCAGCAGCTTGAGGGGGACCGCGGGAGATACGCAGTATTTT. It specifies CASSLRGTAGDTQYF.

A note on this clone: This specimen includes other DNA sequences encoding the same CDR3. The gene calls are TRBV19 and TRBJ2-5; TRBD1 aligns across 11 bases. The germline gives CDR1 LNHDA, CDR2 SQIVND (reference sequence). Germline trimming cut 1 base from V and 4 bases from J; bases unmatched to any gene: 2. The CDR3 totals 15 residues. The chain's CDR3 is CASSIGTGGSETQYF. CDR3 bases: TGTGCCAGTAGTATAGGGACAGGGGGCTCAGAGACCCAGTACTTC.

This clone appeared a single time. The chain carries TRBV18 and TRBJ2-7, with 8 bases lining up with TRBD2. The length of the CDR3 is 14 residues. The germline gives CDR1 KGHSH, CDR2 LQKENI. J was trimmed by 7 bases and V by 1 base; bases with no gene match: 6. The CDR3 loop reads CASSPLREGGEQYF. The DNA for the CDR3 is TGTGCCAGCTCACCACTTCGGGAGGGAGGGGAGCAGTACTTC.

CDR3 bases: TGTGCCAGCAGCAAGACTAGCGGATTCAACAATGAGCAGTTCTTC. This sequence encodes CASSKTSGFNNEQFF. The rearrangement joins TRBV6-2 or TRBV6-3 to TRBJ2-1; TRBD2 agrees at 9 bases. With 6 bases clipped from V and 5 bases from J, the junction kept 8 bases outside the gene matches. The CDR3 length is 15 residues. Per the germline V gene, CDR1 is MNHEY and CDR2 is SVGEGT.